These 3 T cell receptor beta chains came from one sample sequenced in a study of T cells after yellow fever vaccination. In TCRdb, the 5' RACE reads were re-called with MiXCR into one record per CDR3 protein. The sample holds roughly 79,000 distinct CDR3 sequences, around 7.9% seen once. The sequencing used CD8+ T cells sorted from PBMCs, collected approximately 11 days after the first yellow fever vaccination. The receptors derive from a man aged 18 to 29 who received the YFV17D yellow fever vaccine.

This clonotype has just a few counts. V and J are TRBV27 and TRBJ1-4, with 10 bases identical to TRBD1. The CDR3 totals 14 residues. CDR1 is MNHEY, CDR2 SMNVEV, per germline (reference sequence). Losses at the gene ends were 5 bases for V and 6 bases for J; bases not matched to a gene: 3. CDR3 sequence reads: CASSRQGAYEKLFF. The CDR3, as DNA: TGTGCCAGCAGTAGACAGGGGGCTTATGAAAAACTGTTTTTT.

This clonotype appeared many times. This sequence joins TRBV7-9 and TRBJ2-1; 9 bases fit TRBD2. This CDR3 has 15 residues. In germline, CDR1 is SEHNR, CDR2 FQNEAQ (reference sequence). With 6 bases clipped from V and 7 bases from J, the junction kept 10 bases outside the gene matches. The CDR3 region has the DNA TGTGCCAGCAGTCTTAGCGGGGGTCCGGGGAATGAGCAGTTCTTC. This gives the protein CASSLSGGPGNEQFF.

This clonotype came up a few times. The gene calls are TRBV27 and TRBJ2-7; 12 bases are a match to TRBD1. CDR3 length: 15 amino acids. V shed 5 bases and J 3 bases; nucleotides not matched to a gene: 5. The germline gives CDR1 MNHEY, CDR2 SMNVEV (reference sequence). CDR3 bases: TGTGCCAGCAGTCCCGGGACAGGGGGCTTCTACGAGCAGTACTTC. Protein product: CASSPGTGGFYEQYF.